This is a list of T cell receptor beta chains from one sample in a study of early T cells in non-severe SARS-CoV-2 infection. TCRdb re-analysed the 5' RACE reads in MiXCR, keeping a single row per CDR3 protein. The sample records almost 65,000 distinct CDR3 sequences, around 4.7% being singletons. What was sequenced was whole blood. The source is an adult who was a healthcare worker with PCR-confirmed SARS-CoV-2 infection or an uninfected control (not recorded which). Each CDR3 is given with its conserved first and last residue. The D gene is left open where the match is weak. Some rows have no size entry. The others give once, few or many, or a class for an expanded clone.

len: 15; d_gene: NA; abundance: NA; v_gene: TRBV19; j_gene: TRBJ2-1; CDR3nt: TGTGCCAGCCCGACACGATTAAGCTCCTACAATGAGCAGTTCTTC; CDR3aa: CASPTRLSSYNEQFF
len: 15; d_gene: TRBD1; abundance: NA; v_gene: TRBV13; j_gene: TRBJ1-2; CDR3nt: TGTGCCAGCAGCACTTGGACAGGGGGCGGCTATGGCTACACCTTC; CDR3aa: CASSTWTGGGYGYTF
len: 17; d_gene: TRBD1; abundance: many; v_gene: TRBV30; j_gene: TRBJ1-3; CDR3nt: TGTGCCTGGAACTCTCCGTGGGACAGGGGACGTGGAAACACCATATATTTT; CDR3aa: CAWNSPWDRGRGNTIYF
len: 12; d_gene: TRBD1; abundance: many; v_gene: TRBV10-3; j_gene: TRBJ2-7; CDR3nt: TGTGCCATCAGCGGACAGGCCTACGAGCAGTACTTC; CDR3aa: CAISGQAYEQYF
len: 16; d_gene: NA; abundance: many; v_gene: TRBV10-3; j_gene: TRBJ1-3; CDR3nt: TGTGCCATCAGCGAGTCAAAAGACAGCTCTGGAAACACCATATATTTT; CDR3aa: CAISESKDSSGNTIYF
len: 16; d_gene: NA; abundance: NA; v_gene: TRBV2; j_gene: TRBJ2-4; CDR3nt: TGTGCCAGCAGTGGGACCGGGGGTCTAGCCAAGAACATTCAGTACTTC; CDR3aa: CASSGTGGLAKNIQYF
len: 15; d_gene: NA; abundance: many; v_gene: TRBV7-9; j_gene: TRBJ1-1; CDR3nt: TGTGCCACCATCCTCCTGGGACACCCGAACACTGAAGCTTTCTTT; CDR3aa: CATILLGHPNTEAFF
len: 15; d_gene: TRBD2; abundance: NA; v_gene: TRBV5-6; j_gene: TRBJ2-3; CDR3nt: TGTGCCAGCAGCTTGGAACCTAGCGGGCGAAGTACGCAGTATTTT; CDR3aa: CASSLEPSGRSTQYF
len: 13; d_gene: TRBD2; abundance: many; v_gene: TRBV20-1; j_gene: TRBJ2-7; CDR3nt: TGCAGTGCTTTATTGACTAGCGTCGACGAGCAGTACTTC; CDR3aa: CSALLTSVDEQYF
len: 12; d_gene: NA; abundance: many; v_gene: TRBV24-1; j_gene: TRBJ1-5; CDR3nt: TGTGCCACCAGTGATCCAAATCAGCCCCAGCATTTT; CDR3aa: CATSDPNQPQHF
len: 18; d_gene: NA; abundance: many; v_gene: TRBV6-1; j_gene: TRBJ1-4; CDR3nt: TGTGCCAGCAGTGAATGGTTGGGAACTTATGCAACTAATGAAAAACTGTTTTTT; CDR3aa: CASSEWLGTYATNEKLFF
len: 12; d_gene: NA; abundance: many; v_gene: TRBV7-2; j_gene: TRBJ2-1; CDR3nt: TGTGCCAGCAGCTTGGCAGGGATTGAGCAGTTCTTC; CDR3aa: CASSLAGIEQFF
len: 14; d_gene: TRBD1; abundance: NA; v_gene: TRBV19; j_gene: TRBJ1-4; CDR3nt: TGTGCCAGCAATGACTTTAACAGGGGTGAAAAACTGTTTTTT; CDR3aa: CASNDFNRGEKLFF
len: 14; d_gene: NA; abundance: few; v_gene: TRBV6-2/TRBV6-3; j_gene: TRBJ2-3; CDR3nt: TGTGCCAGCAGTTATTGGCAGGGCACAGATACGCAGTATTTT; CDR3aa: CASSYWQGTDTQYF
len: 13; d_gene: TRBD1; abundance: many; v_gene: TRBV29-1; j_gene: TRBJ1-1; CDR3nt: TGCAGCGTTACGCGGACAGGGGTCACTGAAGCTTTCTTT; CDR3aa: CSVTRTGVTEAFF
len: 10; d_gene: NA; abundance: few; v_gene: TRBV6-1; j_gene: TRBJ2-1; CDR3nt: TGTGCCAGCAGTGTCGTTGAGCAGTTCTTC; CDR3aa: CASSVVEQFF
len: 15; d_gene: TRBD2; abundance: many; v_gene: TRBV7-7; j_gene: TRBJ2-3; CDR3nt: TGTGCCAGCAGCTTGCGCGGGGGGGCCACAGATACGCAGTATTTT; CDR3aa: CASSLRGGATDTQYF
len: 17; d_gene: NA; abundance: many; v_gene: TRBV5-1; j_gene: TRBJ1-2; CDR3nt: TGCGCCAGCAGCTTGGATGTAAATGCGGGCGTCCAGTATGGCTACACCTTC; CDR3aa: CASSLDVNAGVQYGYTF
len: 12; d_gene: NA; abundance: few; v_gene: TRBV27; j_gene: TRBJ1-1; CDR3nt: TGTGCCAGCCGAACAGGCGACACTGAAGCTTTCTTT; CDR3aa: CASRTGDTEAFF
len: 16; d_gene: TRBD2; abundance: few; v_gene: TRBV5-6; j_gene: TRBJ2-7; CDR3nt: TGTGCCAGCAGCTTAACTAGCGGGGGCCTCGCCTACGAGCAGTACTTC; CDR3aa: CASSLTSGGLAYEQYF
len: 16; d_gene: TRBD2; abundance: many; v_gene: TRBV12-3/TRBV12-4; j_gene: TRBJ2-2; CDR3nt: TGTGCCAGCAGTTTCGAGCGGGGGGCTGGTAGGGGGGAGCTGTTTTTT; CDR3aa: CASSFERGAGRGELFF
len: 15; d_gene: TRBD2; abundance: many; v_gene: TRBV28; j_gene: TRBJ2-3; CDR3nt: TGTGCCAGCAGTGCGCCTAGCGGATTGACAGATACGCAGTATTTT; CDR3aa: CASSAPSGLTDTQYF
len: 15; d_gene: NA; abundance: NA; v_gene: TRBV3-1; j_gene: TRBJ1-4; CDR3nt: TGTGCCAGCAGCCCCTGGACGGACCTTAATGAAAAACTGTTTTTT; CDR3aa: CASSPWTDLNEKLFF
len: 14; d_gene: TRBD1; abundance: few; v_gene: TRBV19; j_gene: TRBJ1-2; CDR3nt: TGTGCCAGTAGTACTCGCAGGGGGCTGGATGGCTACACCTTC; CDR3aa: CASSTRRGLDGYTF
len: 14; d_gene: NA; abundance: many; v_gene: TRBV27; j_gene: TRBJ1-2; CDR3nt: TGTGCCAGCAGTCGGTCAGACCTTAACTATGGCTACACCTTC; CDR3aa: CASSRSDLNYGYTF
len: 13; d_gene: NA; abundance: NA; v_gene: TRBV20-1; j_gene: TRBJ1-1; CDR3nt: TGCAGTGCCTCCGCCCCCGGGCGTGATGAAGCTTTCTTT; CDR3aa: CSASAPGRDEAFF
len: 18; d_gene: TRBD2; abundance: many; v_gene: TRBV4-2; j_gene: TRBJ2-7; CDR3nt: TGTGCCAGCAGCGTCGAGCCCCTCGTAGCGGGAGGCTTGTACGAGCAGTACTTC; CDR3aa: CASSVEPLVAGGLYEQYF
len: 12; d_gene: NA; abundance: many; v_gene: TRBV7-9; j_gene: TRBJ1-1; CDR3nt: TGTGCCAGCAGCTTCGACTCCGATGAAGCTTTCTTT; CDR3aa: CASSFDSDEAFF
len: 14; d_gene: NA; abundance: many; v_gene: TRBV10-2; j_gene: TRBJ1-1; CDR3nt: TGCGCCAGCAAGGGAGACAGCGGAATCACTGAAGCTTTCTTT; CDR3aa: CASKGDSGITEAFF
len: 13; d_gene: NA; abundance: many; v_gene: TRBV3-1; j_gene: TRBJ2-3; CDR3nt: TGTGCCAGCAGCCCGGGAATCACAGATACGCAGTATTTT; CDR3aa: CASSPGITDTQYF
len: 15; d_gene: NA; abundance: many; v_gene: TRBV7-8; j_gene: TRBJ1-5; CDR3nt: TGTGCCAGCAGCTCCCTCCGGGTTCCCGGTCAGCCCCAGCATTTT; CDR3aa: CASSSLRVPGQPQHF
len: 19; d_gene: TRBD2; abundance: few; v_gene: TRBV24-1; j_gene: TRBJ2-1; CDR3nt: TGTGCCACCAGTGATGTTGCGGGAGACTCTAGAGGCTCCTACAATGAGCAGTTCTTC; CDR3aa: CATSDVAGDSRGSYNEQFF
len: 15; d_gene: NA; abundance: many; v_gene: TRBV29-1; j_gene: TRBJ1-1; CDR3nt: TGCAGCGTTCCTCGCCCGGCGGGGGCAAACACTGAAGCTTTCTTT; CDR3aa: CSVPRPAGANTEAFF
len: 15; d_gene: TRBD1; abundance: many; v_gene: TRBV7-2; j_gene: TRBJ2-1; CDR3nt: TGTGCCAGCAGCCCCGGGACAGGGGGATCCAATGAGCAGTTCTTC; CDR3aa: CASSPGTGGSNEQFF
len: 12; d_gene: NA; abundance: many; v_gene: TRBV5-5; j_gene: TRBJ2-5; CDR3nt: TGTGCCAGCAGCTTGAACTCAGAGACCCAGTACTTC; CDR3aa: CASSLNSETQYF
len: 17; d_gene: TRBD2; abundance: NA; v_gene: TRBV7-9; j_gene: TRBJ2-7; CDR3nt: TGTGCCAGCAGCCCACCGAGCGGGGGGCCGAACTCCTACGAGCAGTACTTC; CDR3aa: CASSPPSGGPNSYEQYF
len: 17; d_gene: TRBD1; abundance: few; v_gene: TRBV6-6; j_gene: TRBJ1-4; CDR3nt: TGTGCCAGCAGGGATCCGGGACAGGGGACTGCTAATGAAAAACTGTTTTTT; CDR3aa: CASRDPGQGTANEKLFF
len: 14; d_gene: NA; abundance: few; v_gene: TRBV7-9; j_gene: TRBJ1-4; CDR3nt: TGTGCCAGCAGCGTCAGTCGGGCTAATGAAAAACTGTTTTTT; CDR3aa: CASSVSRANEKLFF
len: 14; d_gene: NA; abundance: few; v_gene: TRBV9; j_gene: TRBJ1-2; CDR3nt: TGTGCCAGCAGCGTAGGACAGGAGCGCTATGGCTACACCTTC; CDR3aa: CASSVGQERYGYTF
len: 13; d_gene: NA; abundance: many; v_gene: TRBV20-1; j_gene: TRBJ2-3; CDR3nt: TGCAGTGCTAGAGGGGCTATAGCGGATACGCAGTATTTT; CDR3aa: CSARGAIADTQYF
len: 18; d_gene: TRBD1; abundance: many; v_gene: TRBV5-1; j_gene: TRBJ2-6; CDR3nt: TGCGCCAGCAGCCCGACAGGGGCAAAAAAGTCTGGGGCCAACGTCCTGACTTTC; CDR3aa: CASSPTGAKKSGANVLTF
len: 14; d_gene: NA; abundance: NA; v_gene: TRBV14; j_gene: TRBJ2-1; CDR3nt: TGTGCCAGCAGCCTATTCGACAGGCCGAATGAGCAGTTCTTC; CDR3aa: CASSLFDRPNEQFF
len: 11; d_gene: NA; abundance: few; v_gene: TRBV29-1; j_gene: TRBJ1-3; CDR3nt: TGCAGCACAGACCTTGGAAACACCATATATTTT; CDR3aa: CSTDLGNTIYF
len: 14; d_gene: NA; abundance: many; v_gene: TRBV11-3; j_gene: TRBJ2-1; CDR3nt: TGTGCCAGCAGCTTATCGGGAGAGATAAATGAGCAGTTCTTC; CDR3aa: CASSLSGEINEQFF
len: 14; d_gene: NA; abundance: many; v_gene: TRBV7-8; j_gene: TRBJ2-7; CDR3nt: TGTGCCAGCAGCTTAGGACGGGTCAACTACGAGCAGTACTTC; CDR3aa: CASSLGRVNYEQYF
len: 14; d_gene: NA; abundance: few; v_gene: TRBV7-8; j_gene: TRBJ1-2; CDR3nt: TGTGCCAGCAGCTCCGGGACCCTTAACTATGGCTACACCTTC; CDR3aa: CASSSGTLNYGYTF
len: 14; d_gene: NA; abundance: many; v_gene: TRBV25-1; j_gene: TRBJ1-6; CDR3nt: TGTGCCAGCACCGGGACGGTTCGCAATTCACCCCTCCACTTT; CDR3aa: CASTGTVRNSPLHF
len: 13; d_gene: NA; abundance: many; v_gene: TRBV7-8; j_gene: TRBJ1-1; CDR3nt: TGTGCCAGCAGCCTCTTTGAACACACTGAAGCTTTCTTT; CDR3aa: CASSLFEHTEAFF